This T cell receptor (beta chain) emerged from a study of blood T cell repertoires in COVID-19. Study-level information: Researchers got acute and convalescent COVID-19 samples from the United States, Italy and Spain. PBMCs, B-cell-depleted T cells, or T cells provided the cDNA or gDNA that made up the material.

In the authors' methods: For nucleated cells, counts were estimated from reference gene primer amplification. Some clones are missing from TCRdb's copy, which holds only in-frame ones; the method was immunoSEQ multiplex PCR. V, J and clone size are those of that table, while D and trimming were read from the DNA. This table has over 65,000 clones, around nine tenths appearing once. Per germline, CDR1 LNHDA and CDR2 SQIVND (reference sequence). This CDR3 is built from 14 residues. V shed 3 bases and J shed 6 bases, with 15 bases lying between them. The rearrangement uses TRBV19 and TRBJ2-7, with D maybe TRBD2 (6 bases). The sequencing sample was made of peripheral blood. The TCR sequence derives from a human donor in a cohort sampled during active COVID-19. The CDR3 region is CASSISGRTTEQYF. Here the CDR3 DNA reads TGTGCCAGTAGTATTAGTGGCAGGACTACCGAGCAGTACTTC.